What follows is one T cell receptor beta chain and its context. The data derive from a study of T-cell reconstitution after alpha-beta-depleted transplantation in children. Molecular barcoding with unique molecular identifiers was used for the TCRbeta library. TCRdb reprocessed the PCR reads via MiXCR and lists one record per CDR3 protein. This sample has roughly 500,000 distinct CDR3 sequences; 32% occur once, and the top ten carry approximately 2.3%. The clonotype comes from a human donor who donated a stem cell graft to a child with aplastic anemia. This sample comprised PBMCs from the stem cell graft donor, obtained from the stem cell graft.

As DNA, the CDR3 is TGTGCCAGCAGCTTGGGCGTCAGCTCCTACAATGAGCAGTTCTTC. This encodes CASSLGVSSYNEQFF. V is TRBV5-6 and J is TRBJ2-1; D gene ambiguous. The CDR3 is made up of 15 amino acids. The V gene lost 0 bases and the J gene lost 0 bases, with 7 bases spanning the gap. Germline V gene data show CDR1 as SGHDT and CDR2 as YYEEEE.